The next 2 T cell receptor beta chains were all read from a single sample in a study of identical twins (dated by TCRdb to about 2016). The library came from 5' RACE. The sample was run on an Illumina HiSeq 2000. The raw public reads went through TCRdb reprocessing: fastp at Q25, MiXCR clone calling, in-frame beta chains kept. Records with the same CDR3 protein are collapsed into one entry carrying the most frequent genes and DNA. The sample table contains approximately 620,000 distinct CDR3 sequences; only one count was recorded for over 8.5% of them. The ten largest account for approximately 0.96% of the sample. This same sample was also part of a study on yellow fever vaccine responses in identical twins.

The sample consisted of PBMCs. All receptors derive from a woman under 30 in good health.

This chain links TRBV27 with TRBJ2-5, with a possible D match to TRBD2 (5 bases). Germline V gene data show CDR1 as MNHEY and CDR2 as SMNVEV (reference sequence). Trimming left V 1 base short and J 5 bases short, with 8 bases between. The length of the CDR3 is 13 residues. CDR3 sequence: CASSLFRGETQYF. CDR3 DNA sequence: TGTGCCAGCAGTTTATTTCGGGGTGAGACCCAGTACTTC.

This clonotype was counted ten times or more. This rearrangement joins TRBV3-1 to TRBJ2-7, with 8 positions matching TRBD1. V was clipped by 7 bases and J by 1 base; unmatched bases: 9. The CDR3 totals 15 residues. Germline values: CDR1 LGHDT, CDR2 YNNKEL (reference sequence). CDR3 sequence: CASTHSGTGSYEQYF. The CDR3, as DNA: TGTGCCAGCACACACTCCGGGACAGGTTCCTACGAGCAGTACTTC.